A selection of T cell receptor beta chains follows, all from one sample in a study of T-cell memory formation after mild COVID-19. TCRdb passed the 5' RACE reads through MiXCR, listing each CDR3 protein once. The sample has 550,000 to 700,000 distinct CDR3 sequences, roughly 17% seen once. The specimen was PBMCs or a T cell subset sorted from them (not recorded which). These receptors all stem from an adult woman who had mild COVID-19 (a few samples of this study predate the infection). Cell type and time point are not known. Both conserved end residues are part of each CDR3. The D gene is left open where the match is weak. Clone size appears in some rows only: once, few, many, or a class for an expanded clone.

- | - | TRBJ1-2 | TRBV7-9 | TGTGCCAGCAGCTCGGGGACCGGCTTTACCTTC | CASSSGTGFTF
- | few | TRBJ1-2 | TRBV12-3/TRBV12-4 | TGTGCCAGCAGCCCCGGTTCTAAGCTGAACTATGGCTACACCTTC | CASSPGSKLNYGYTF
- | - | TRBJ1-2 | TRBV7-9 | TGTGTGTCGACAGGACCATCTAACTATGGCTACACCTTC | CVSTGPSNYGYTF
- | few | TRBJ1-5 | TRBV7-9 | TGTGCCAGCAGCTTACAGGACGCAGCGGGCAATCAGCCCCAGCATTTT | CASSLQDAAGNQPQHF
- | - | TRBJ2-1 | TRBV5-1 | TGCGCCAGCAGCTTGAGAGTTCGAGAGGATGAGCAGTTCTTC | CASSLRVREDEQFF
TRBD1 | - | TRBJ2-3 | TRBV5-1 | TGCGCCAGCAGCTTGATGGACAGGGGAACAGATACGCAGTATTTT | CASSLMDRGTDTQYF
- | - | TRBJ2-1 | TRBV9 | TGTGCCAGCAGCGTAGGGTTAAAAACCTACAATGAGCAGTTCTTC | CASSVGLKTYNEQFF
- | - | TRBJ2-5 | TRBV5-1 | TGCGCCAGCAGCCAGGAGGGGCGGAGAGAGACCCAGTACTTC | CASSQEGRRETQYF
- | - | TRBJ2-7 | TRBV7-9 | TGTGCCAGCAGCTTCCCCCCGGTGTACGAGCAGTACTTC | CASSFPPVYEQYF
- | few | TRBJ1-1 | TRBV2 | TGTGCCAGCAGTGGACAAACGAACACTGAAGCTTTCTTT | CASSGQTNTEAFF
TRBD1 | - | TRBJ1-2 | TRBV12-3/TRBV12-4 | TGTGCCAGCAGTTTAACAGGGGGTAGCTACACCTTC | CASSLTGGSYTF
- | - | TRBJ1-5 | TRBV12-3/TRBV12-4 | TGTGCCAGCAGCGGCCAGAATCAGCCCCAGCATTTT | CASSGQNQPQHF
TRBD1 | few | TRBJ2-5 | TRBV11-2 | TGTGCCAGCAGCTTAGATCGGGGGACAGGGCGGCAAGAGACCCAGTACTTC | CASSLDRGTGRQETQYF
- | - | TRBJ2-7 | TRBV11-3 | TGTGCCAGCAGTGGGGACACCGGTCCCTACGAGCAGTACTTC | CASSGDTGPYEQYF
TRBD2 | - | TRBJ2-1 | TRBV12-3/TRBV12-4 | TGTGCCAGCAGTTTTGGCCAGCGGGAGAGGAGTGAGCAGTTCTTC | CASSFGQRERSEQFF
- | few | TRBJ1-1 | TRBV5-4 | TGTGCCAGCAGCTTGGATATGAGTACTGAAGCTTTCTTT | CASSLDMSTEAFF
- | few | TRBJ1-2 | TRBV27 | TGTGCCAGCAGTTTTTACGGGAACTATGGCTACACCTTC | CASSFYGNYGYTF
TRBD1 | - | TRBJ1-6 | TRBV7-2 | TGTGCCAGCACCCTGACAGGGGGGAATTCACCCCTCCACTTT | CASTLTGGNSPLHF
TRBD1 | - | TRBJ2-1 | TRBV7-6 | TGTGCCAGCAGCTCCGACAGGGGGGATGAGCAGTTCTTC | CASSSDRGDEQFF
- | - | TRBJ1-1 | TRBV7-2 | TGTGCCAGCAGCTCGGGGAGGACCCCCTCGGAAGCTTTCTTT | CASSSGRTPSEAFF
TRBD2 | - | TRBJ2-1 | TRBV6-2/TRBV6-3 | TGTGCCAGCCTCGGGCTAGCGGGAAGGTATGAGCAGTTCTTC | CASLGLAGRYEQFF
- | few | TRBJ1-1 | TRBV3-1 | TGTGCCTCTCATTCGGGGGCCCATACGGTGAACACTGAAGCTTTCTTT | CASHSGAHTVNTEAFF
- | few | TRBJ2-7 | TRBV29-1 | TGCAGCGTTTTTGGGTCCTACGAGCAGTACTTC | CSVFGSYEQYF